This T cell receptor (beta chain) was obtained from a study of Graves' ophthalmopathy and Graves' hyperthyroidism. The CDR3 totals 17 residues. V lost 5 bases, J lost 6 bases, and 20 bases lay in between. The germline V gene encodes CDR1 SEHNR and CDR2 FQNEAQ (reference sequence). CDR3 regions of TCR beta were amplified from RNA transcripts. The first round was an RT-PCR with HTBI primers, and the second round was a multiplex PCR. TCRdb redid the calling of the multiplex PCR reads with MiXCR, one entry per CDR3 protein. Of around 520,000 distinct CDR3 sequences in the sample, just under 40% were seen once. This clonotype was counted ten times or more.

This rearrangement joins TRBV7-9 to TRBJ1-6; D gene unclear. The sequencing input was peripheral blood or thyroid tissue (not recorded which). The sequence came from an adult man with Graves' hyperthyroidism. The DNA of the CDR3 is TGTGCCAGCAGCCCCTCCCCGGGCGTCGAGGGTAATTCACCCCTCCACTTT. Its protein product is CASSPSPGVEGNSPLHF.